The 25 T cell receptor beta chains below all came from one sample that was sequenced in a study of type 1 regulatory T cells. No antigen has been assigned to these receptors. TCRdb processed the reads anew with MiXCR; each CDR3 protein has one entry. This sample has under 6,500 distinct CDR3 sequences; around a third occur once, and the top ten carry 25%. Study findings and constraints: Tr1 cells had a more restricted TCR repertoire than non-Tr1 cells.

Sequencing was done on a sample of cultured type 1 regulatory T (Tr1) cells, either the whole culture or a sorted fraction (not recorded which). The source of these receptors is a human donor in good health.

The chain links TRBV20-1 to TRBJ2-1; 8 bases line up with TRBD2. V lost 1 base and J lost 6; bases outside the gene matches: 8. This CDR3 contains 15 residues. Germline V CDR1 and CDR2: DFQATT, SNEGSKA (reference sequence). For the CDR3, the DNA is TGCAGTGCTAGAGCCCCGGCCCGGGAGGGCAATGAGCAGTTCTTC. Translation gives CSARAPAREGNEQFF.

This clonotype was detected many times. The rearrangement links TRBV6-2 or TRBV6-3 to TRBJ2-7, with D possibly being TRBD2 (6 bases). V was pared by 3 bases and J by 2 bases, with 14 bases between. Germline values: CDR1 MNHEY, CDR2 SVGEGT. The CDR3 is 15 amino acids. The DNA of the CDR3 is TGTGCCAGCAGTTATCCGGAGGGACTTACCTACGAGCAGTACTTC. It codes for CASSYPEGLTYEQYF.

The chain couples TRBV28 to TRBJ2-7; the D is unclear. The CDR3 has 13 amino acids. V gave up 3 bases and J gave up 3 bases, with 9 bases separating them. Germline V gene lookup returns CDR1 MDHEN and CDR2 SYDVKM. CDR3 nucleotides: TGTGCCAGCAGTTTTGCACCTGTCTACGAGCAGTACTTC. Translation: CASSFAPVYEQYF.

This clonotype was found a few times. The J gene is TRBJ2-5, the V gene TRBV14; no clear D. The CDR3 extends over 12 amino acids. CDR1 is SGHDN and CDR2 is FVKESK in the germline V gene. With 7 bases removed from V and 5 bases from J, the gap between germline ends came to 11 bases. The CDR3 here is CASKGDWETQYF. In DNA, the CDR3 is TGTGCCAGCAAGGGCGACTGGGAGACCCAGTACTTC. The full variable domain, its missing parts supplied by reference TRBV14 and TRBJ2-5, is EAGVTQFPSHSVIEKGQTVTLRCDPISGHDNLYWYRRVMGKEIKFLLHFVKESKQDESGMPNNRFLAERTGGTYSTLKVQPAELEDSGVYFCASKGDWETQYFGPGTRLLVL.

The rearrangement joins TRBV20-1 to TRBJ2-7, with D possibly matching TRBD2 (6 bases). Per the germline V gene, CDR1 is DFQATT and CDR2 is SNEGSKA (reference sequence). The CDR3 has 14 amino acids. Trimming took 6 bases from V and 5 from J, leaving 20 bases between them. The CDR3 loop reads CSAIDGGYYDEQYF. CDR3 DNA: TGCAGTGCCATCGATGGGGGGTACTACGACGAGCAGTACTTC.

The chain uses TRBV20-1 and TRBJ2-2; TRBD1 agrees at 8 bases. CDR3 length: 15 amino acids. Losses at the gene ends were 4 bases for V and 1 base for J; bases not matched to a gene: 5. Germline CDR1 DFQATT, CDR2 SNEGSKA (reference sequence). Here the CDR3 reads CSAIQGAGNTGELFF. The CDR3 nucleotides read TGCAGTGCTATTCAGGGGGCGGGGAACACCGGGGAGCTGTTTTTT.

This clonotype was detected only a few times. Written as DNA, the CDR3 is TGTGCCAGCAGCCTGAGGGGGCTAGGCTACACCTTC. This translates into CASSLRGLGYTF. The rearrangement uses TRBV5-4 and TRBJ1-2; 7 bases line up with TRBD1. The CDR3 has 12 residues. CDR1 and CDR2 (germline): SGHNT, YYREEE (reference sequence). The junction had 5 bases not matched to a gene; V was cut back by 4 bases and J by 8 bases.

To note about this clonotype: One end of the junction varies from germline; a read error may be responsible. The chain has TRBV14 and TRBJ2-1; possible D gene TRBD2, 5 bases. This CDR3 contains 15 residues. CDR1 SGHDN and CDR2 FVKESK come from the germline V gene. The DNA for the CDR3 is TGTGCCTGCAGCCGAGCAGGAGGTCCATACAATGAGCAGTTCTTC. It codes for CACSRAGGPYNEQFF. Together with reference TRBV14 and TRBJ2-1, the CDR3 gives the full variable domain: EAGVTQFPSHSVIEKGQTVTLRCDPISGHDNLYWYRRVMGKEIKFLLHFVKESKQDESGMPNNRFLAERTGGTYSTLKVQPAELEDSGVYFCACSRAGGPYNEQFFGPGTRLTVL.

The chain uses TRBV20-1 and TRBJ2-1; a weak D match, TRBD2 (6 bases). The CDR3 consists of 11 residues. Germline V gene lookup returns CDR1 DFQATT and CDR2 SNEGSKA (reference sequence). V was clipped by 3 bases and J by 9 bases, with 9 bases between them. This chain's CDR3 is CSASGGGEQFF. CDR3 DNA: TGCAGTGCTAGTGGGGGAGGTGAGCAGTTCTTC.

On this clonotype itself: Germline is not matched at one junction end, which may reflect a read error. The rearrangement joins TRBV11-3 to TRBJ2-3; a possible D gene is TRBD1 (5 bases). Looked up from germline, CDR1 is SGHNT and CDR2 is YENEEA. The CDR3 consists of 15 residues. CDR3 bases: TGTGCCAGCAGTTCTGCCAGGGTGGGCACATATACGCAGTATTTT. Its protein product is CASSSARVGTYTQYF.

The table lists this clonotype with many counts. The rearrangement links TRBV5-1 to TRBJ1-2, with a weak D call TRBD1 (5 bases). V was shortened by 4 bases and J by 6 bases, with 16 bases between the two germline ends. Per the germline V gene, CDR1 is SGHRS and CDR2 is YFSETQ. The CDR3 sequence is 14 residues long. In DNA, the CDR3 is TGCGCCAGCAGCCCGTCCGGGACCGTCAATGGCTACACCTTC. Its protein product is CASSPSGTVNGYTF.

The chain links TRBV5-1 to TRBJ1-5, with a possible D match to TRBD1 (6 bases). V was clipped by 3 bases and J by 1 base, with 11 bases between them. Germline CDR1 SGHRS, CDR2 YFSETQ. The CDR3 contains 15 residues. The CDR3 spells CASSSQGLSNQPQHF. The CDR3 coding sequence is TGCGCCAGCAGCTCACAGGGTTTGAGCAATCAGCCCCAGCATTTT.

A few counts support this clonotype. The chain recombines TRBV20-1 with TRBJ1-1, with a weak D call TRBD1 (5 bases). V shed 1 base and J shed 7 bases, with 13 bases lying between them. The CDR3 has 13 residues. Germline V gene lookup returns CDR1 DFQATT and CDR2 SNEGSKA (reference sequence). As DNA, the CDR3 is TGCAGTGCTAGAGCGCCGACAGAGTATGAAGCTTTCTTT. Its protein is CSARAPTEYEAFF.

This chain uses TRBV20-1 with TRBJ2-4, with D perhaps being TRBD1 or TRBD2 (6 bases each). The germline V gene encodes CDR1 DFQATT and CDR2 SNEGSKA (reference sequence). Trimming stripped 0 bases from V and 3 bases from J, with 15 bases between. CDR3 length: 16 amino acids. For the CDR3, the DNA is TGCAGTGCTAGAGATCCGCTGGGGGGCGGCAAAAACATTCAGTACTTC. Protein: CSARDPLGGGKNIQYF.

This clonotype was detected only a few times. This sequence joins TRBV20-1 and TRBJ2-7; 8 bases are a match to TRBD1. Losses at the gene ends were 7 bases for V and 5 bases for J; bases not matched to a gene: 7. This CDR3 contains 12 residues. Germline V gene sequence: CDR1 DFQATT, CDR2 SNEGSKA (reference sequence). The CDR3 loop is CSVGQGTDEQYF. The CDR3 DNA reads as TGCAGTGTCGGACAGGGTACGGACGAGCAGTACTTC.

In this sample, this clonotype turned up many times. The CDR3 DNA reads as TGTGCCAGCAGTCCAGTTGGGCTAGCGTACCAGACCCAGTACTTC. This sequence encodes CASSPVGLAYQTQYF. The V gene is TRBV28, the J gene TRBJ2-5; possible D gene TRBD2, 6 bases. Germline CDR1 and CDR2: MDHEN and SYDVKM. V dropped 5 bases and J dropped 6 bases, with 19 bases sitting between them. The CDR3 consists of 15 residues. Full variable domain (outside the CDR3, taken from reference TRBV28 and TRBJ2-5): DVKVTQSSRYLVKRTGEKVFLECVQDMDHENMFWYRQDPGLGLRLIYFSYDVKMKEKGDIPEGYSVSREKKERFSLILESASTNQTSMYLCASSPVGLAYQTQYFGPGTRLLVL.

This chain joins TRBV11-1 and TRBJ2-7; TRBD1 or TRBD2 may be the D gene (5 bases each). This CDR3 is built from 15 residues. Trimming stripped 5 bases from V and 0 bases from J, with 14 bases between. CDR1 SGHAT and CDR2 FQDESV come from the germline V gene (reference sequence). CDR3 protein: CASSTGPSYSYEQYF. Written as DNA, the CDR3 is TGTGCCAGCAGCACGGGACCGAGCTACTCCTACGAGCAGTACTTC. Supplemented by reference TRBV11-1 and TRBJ2-7, the full variable domain reads EAEVAQSPRYKITEKSQAVAFWCDPISGHATLYWYRQILGQGPELLVQFQDESVVDDSQLPKDRFSAERLKGVDSTLKIQPAELGDSAMYLCASSTGPSYSYEQYFGPGTRLTVT.

With respect to this clonotype: A single base separates this from a much larger clone, so it may be a read error. This chain connects TRBV3-1 to TRBJ2-3, with TRBD2 identical over 13 bases. CDR1 is LGHDT, CDR2 YNNKEL, per germline (reference sequence). The CDR3 spans 16 residues. J gave up 7 bases and V 4 bases, and 8 bases lay outside the gene matches. The CDR3 loop is CASSLELAGGPYTQYF. CDR3 bases: TGTGCCAGCAGCCTTGAACTAGCGGGAGGGCCATATACGCAGTATTTT.

This clonotype was seen a handful of times. This chain links TRBV2 with TRBJ2-1, with 7 bases identical to TRBD2. Germline V CDR1 and CDR2: SNHLY, FYNNEI. V gave up 4 bases and J gave up 7 bases; unmatched junction bases: 13. The CDR3 extends over 16 amino acids. The CDR3 spells CASSALAQPHSNEQFF. The CDR3 nucleotides read TGTGCCAGCAGTGCACTAGCGCAACCCCACAGTAATGAGCAGTTCTTC.

The CDR3 DNA sequence: TGTGCCAGCAGTGAATTCTACCCTAGCGGGTTGGGGAGCACAGATACGCAGTATTTT. It yields the protein CASSEFYPSGLGSTDTQYF. The chain links TRBV6-1 to TRBJ2-3; 8 bases align to TRBD2. With 2 bases clipped from V and 0 bases from J, the junction kept 13 bases outside the gene matches. This CDR3 region has 19 residues. From germline, CDR1 is MNHNS and CDR2 SASEGT.

This clonotype showed up just a few times. The chain's CDR3 is CSVVRAQGSSYEQYF. CDR3 coding DNA: TGCAGCGTTGTTAGGGCCCAGGGTAGCTCCTACGAGCAGTACTTC. This chain links TRBV29-1 with TRBJ2-7, with D perhaps TRBD1 (5 bases). Trimming left V 4 bases short and J 0 bases short, with 16 bases between. The CDR3 is made up of 15 amino acids. Per the germline V gene, CDR1 is SQVTM and CDR2 is ANQGSEA.

For this clonotype: Relative to the germline gene, one junction end is altered; a read error may explain this. The chain recombines TRBV10-2 with TRBJ2-6; D gene ambiguous. The CDR3 has 15 amino acids. Germline V lookup: CDR1 WSHSY, CDR2 SAAADI. DNA of the CDR3: TGCGCCAGCAGTTCACCACGGGCTGGGACCAACGTCCTGACTTTC. This sequence encodes CASSSPRAGTNVLTF.

In DNA, the CDR3 is TGTGCCAGCAGCTCCGCCCAATTACAGGGACTGGGTCTCAATGAGCAGTTCTTC. It yields the protein CASSSAQLQGLGLNEQFF. The gene calls are TRBV11-2 and TRBJ2-1; D possibly matches TRBD1 or TRBD2 (6 bases each). V lost 4 bases and J 6 bases, leaving 25 bases between the germline ends. The CDR3 extends over 18 amino acids. Germline V gene data show CDR1 as SGHAT and CDR2 as FQNNGV.

This clonotype is medium-sized by share. The V call is TRBV18, the J call TRBJ1-1; D gene uncertain. The germline CDR1 and CDR2 sequences are KGHSH and LQKENI. The CDR3 runs to 13 residues. The V and J ends lost 5 bases and 5 bases respectively, with 12 bases between them. CDR3 nucleotides: TGTGCCAGCTCAAGCCAATCATATACTGAAGCTTTCTTT. Its translation: CASSSQSYTEAFF.

The V call is TRBV5-1, the J call TRBJ2-2; D might be TRBD2 (5 bases). Per the germline V gene, CDR1 is SGHRS and CDR2 is YFSETQ. The CDR3 is 14 amino acids. V dropped 4 bases and J dropped 2 bases, with 9 bases sitting between them. The CDR3 is CASSRDTNTGELFF. The CDR3 region has the DNA TGCGCCAGCAGCCGGGATACCAACACCGGGGAGCTGTTTTTT.